This T cell receptor beta chain was identified during a study of blood T cells in healthy people across ages. The authors ran a second PCR of about 7 to 12 cycles using a sample-barcoded 5' primer and a J-beta primer mix. One entry per CDR3 protein results from TCRdb running MiXCR on the 5' RACE reads. The sample has 850,000 or so distinct CDR3 sequences, about 28% seen once. Germline V CDR1 and CDR2: SQVTM, ANQGSEA. V lost 6 bases and J lost 2, with 18 bases in between. The CDR3 is 15 residues long. This chain joins TRBV29-1 and TRBJ2-3; D gene uncertain. Sequencing was performed on blood. The TCR sequence derives from an elderly woman in good health. The CDR3 sequence: CSVGVEQVSTDTQYF. The CDR3 DNA reads as TGCAGCGTGGGCGTCGAGCAAGTTTCCACAGATACGCAGTATTTT.